The 30 T cell receptor beta chains given below trace back to one sample, sequenced in a study of blood T cells in healthy people across ages. Combining a sample-barcoded 5' primer with a J-beta primer mix, a second PCR ran for roughly 6 to 11 cycles. One entry per CDR3 protein results from TCRdb running MiXCR on the 5' RACE reads. This table has hundreds of thousands of distinct CDR3 sequences, less than 70% appearing once. Sequenced: blood. Receptors were obtained from a man older than 75 in good health.

The chain links TRBV7-3 to TRBJ1-1, with 8 positions matching TRBD1. The trim removed 5 bases at V and 0 bases at J, leaving 2 bases unmatched. The CDR3 spans 14 residues. CDR1 SGHTA and CDR2 FQGTGA come from the germline V gene. The CDR3 DNA reads TGTGCCAGCAGCATGACAGGGGTGAACACTGAAGCTTTCTTT. It is translated as CASSMTGVNTEAFF.

The V and J genes are TRBV12-3 or TRBV12-4 and TRBJ1-4; 7 bases match TRBD1. V gave up 6 bases and J gave up 7 bases; unmatched junction bases: 2. CDR3 length equals 12 residues. CDR3 loop: CASRRDSEKLFF. CDR3 nucleotide sequence: TGTGCCAGCAGGCGGGACAGTGAAAAACTGTTTTTT.

The gene calls are TRBV29-1 and TRBJ2-3; D assignment may be TRBD1 or TRBD2 (5 bases each). This CDR3 has 16 residues. Trimming took off 4 bases at V and 1 base at J, with 18 bases between the two ends. Looked up from germline, CDR1 is SQVTM and CDR2 is ANQGSEA. The CDR3: CSVATTVRGGTDTQYF. CDR3 DNA sequence: TGCAGCGTTGCTACGACAGTCCGGGGAGGCACAGATACGCAGTATTTT.

This clonotype was seen a handful of times. The chain uses TRBV18 and TRBJ1-2; TRBD1 matches 8 bases. V lost 1 base to trimming and J lost 2 bases; unmatched junction nucleotides: 6. Germline V gene data show CDR1 as KGHSH and CDR2 as LQKENI. This CDR3 spans 16 amino acids. The CDR3 here is CASSPRQGALNYGYTF. For the CDR3, the DNA is TGTGCCAGCTCACCACGGCAGGGGGCGTTAAACTATGGCTACACCTTC.

In this sample, this clonotype turned up a few times. The chain carries TRBV29-1 and TRBJ2-2; D might be TRBD1 (6 bases). The V gene lost 5 bases and the J gene lost 5 bases, with 12 bases spanning the gap. Germline V gene sequence: CDR1 SQVTM, CDR2 ANQGSEA. The length of the CDR3 is 13 residues. CDR3 in DNA: TGCAGCGTTACCACAGGGTATACCGGGGAGCTGTTTTTT. Encoded protein: CSVTTGYTGELFF.

J is TRBJ1-5 and V is TRBV19; 10 positions agree with TRBD1. The CDR3 loop spans 18 amino acids. Germline loops: CDR1 LNHDA, CDR2 SQIVND (reference sequence). V trimming: 3 bases; J trimming: 0 bases; junction bases outside the gene matches: 8. The CDR3 DNA sequence: TGTGCCAGTAGTATCTCGGGACAGGGGAGGGGTAGCAATCAGCCCCAGCATTTT. Residues: CASSISGQGRGSNQPQHF.

The J gene is TRBJ2-1, the V gene TRBV5-1; D is perhaps TRBD1 or TRBD2 (6 bases each). Deletions cut 6 bases from V and 0 bases from J, with 16 bases between. The CDR3 spans 16 residues. The V gene's germline CDR1 is SGHRS and CDR2 YFSETQ. The CDR3, as DNA: TGCGCCAGCACGAAGGGGGAGGTGAGCTCCTACAATGAGCAGTTCTTC. Translated: CASTKGEVSSYNEQFF.

A word on this clonotype: This clone may be a read error of a much larger clone one base away. V and J are TRBV6-1 and TRBJ2-1, with 13 positions matching TRBD2. The assigned J gene may be wrong: the sequence end matches TRBJ2-7 better. The CDR3 sequence is 19 residues long. Germline CDR1 reads MNHNS; CDR2 reads SASEGT. The CDR3 coding sequence is TGTGCCAGCAGTGCCCCAACTAGCGGGAGGGGGGGCTCCTACAATGAGCAGTACTTC. Translating gives CASSAPTSGRGGSYNEQYF.

The chain employs TRBV29-1 and TRBJ2-5; TRBD2 might be the D (5 bases). Trimming left V 6 bases short and J 4 bases short, with 15 bases between. The germline V gene encodes CDR1 SQVTM and CDR2 ANQGSEA. The CDR3 consists of 13 residues. CDR3 coding DNA: TGCAGCGTCAGGCAGTTAGGAGGAGAGACCCAGTACTTC. It translates to CSVRQLGGETQYF. Based on the CDR3 plus reference TRBV29-1 and TRBJ2-5, the full variable domain is SAVISQKPSRDICQRGTSLTIQCQVDSQVTMMFWYRQQPGQSLTLIATANQGSEATYESGFVIDKFPISRPNLTFSTLTVSNMSPEDSSIYLCSVRQLGGETQYFGPGTRLLVL.

The CDR3 here is CASSRGAGQYF. The CDR3 nucleotides are TGTGCCAGCAGCCGTGGGGCCGGGCAGTACTTC. The chain links TRBV27 to TRBJ2-7; D perhaps matches TRBD1 (5 bases). This CDR3 comprises 11 residues. V lost 6 bases to trimming and J lost 9 bases, with 12 bases between them. Germline V gene data show CDR1 as MNHEY and CDR2 as SMNVEV (reference sequence).

The chain carries TRBV7-2 and TRBJ2-7, with D tentatively TRBD1 (5 bases). There are 15 residues in the CDR3. V lost 0 bases, J lost 7 bases, and 16 bases lay in between. CDR1 and CDR2 from the germline V gene are SGHTA and FQGNSA. CDR3 DNA sequence: TGTGCCAGCAGCTTAGCAACGGCAGGGCGGTGGGAGCAGTACTTC. Its protein is CASSLATAGRWEQYF.

V gene TRBV30 combines with J gene TRBJ1-2; D may be TRBD1 (5 bases). Trimming took off 4 bases at V and 5 bases at J, with 14 bases between the two ends. Germline values: CDR1 GTSNPN, CDR2 SVGIG (reference sequence). This CDR3 has 13 amino acids. The CDR3 is CAWKGQGVYGYTF. CDR3 DNA: TGTGCCTGGAAGGGCCAGGGTGTATATGGCTACACCTTC.

The chain joins TRBV7-2 to TRBJ2-7, with D maybe TRBD2 (5 bases). Per germline, CDR1 SGHTA and CDR2 FQGNSA. V gave up 5 bases and J gave up 1 base, with 15 bases separating them. CDR3 size: 15 residues. The DNA of the CDR3 is TGTGCCAGCAGCCCCGGCGGGTCAACGTCCTACGAGCAGTACTTC. Protein sequence: CASSPGGSTSYEQYF.

The rearrangement links TRBV7-3 to TRBJ2-3; 12 bases are shared with TRBD1. V shed 7 bases and J 5 bases; nucleotides not matched to a gene: 13. The CDR3 length is 17 residues. The germline V gene encodes CDR1 SGHTA and CDR2 FQGTGA. The CDR3 spells CASNPTGGQGAGDTQYF. In nucleotides, the CDR3 is TGTGCCAGCAACCCGACTGGGGGACAGGGGGCTGGAGATACGCAGTATTTT.

The chain employs TRBV7-2 and TRBJ2-5; D is unclear. Germline CDR1 SGHTA, CDR2 FQGNSA. The ends were cut back, 1 base at V and 1 base at J, with 10 bases in the middle. This CDR3 is built from 15 residues. The CDR3 DNA reads as TGTGCCAGCAGCTTAGTTGGAGACTCCCAAGAGACCCAGTACTTC. It yields the protein CASSLVGDSQETQYF. The full variable domain, its missing parts supplied by reference TRBV7-2 and TRBJ2-5, is GAGVSQSPSNKVTEKGKDVELRCDPISGHTALYWYRQSLGQGLEFLIYFQGNSAPDKSGLPSDRFSAERTGGSVSTLTIQRTQQEDSAVYLCASSLVGDSQETQYFGPGTRLLVL.

The table lists this clonotype with a few counts. The chain carries TRBV15 and TRBJ2-1, with TRBD2 identical over 9 bases. Trimming at V came to 3 bases and at J to 8 bases, leaving 11 bases not matched to a gene. The germline V gene encodes CDR1 LNHNV and CDR2 YYDKDF (reference sequence). CDR3 size: 16 residues. The CDR3 DNA is TGTGCCACCAGCAGGGAAGCGGGAGGCGTCATGGATGAGCAGTTCTTC. Encoded protein: CATSREAGGVMDEQFF.

The rearrangement joins TRBV20-1 to TRBJ2-5, with 11 bases that match TRBD2. Germline values: CDR1 DFQATT, CDR2 SNEGSKA (reference sequence). This CDR3 has 19 amino acids. With 0 bases clipped from V and 11 bases from J, the junction kept 23 bases outside the gene matches. The CDR3 sequence: CSARDTSGSVSSLNNEQYF. CDR3 nucleotide sequence: TGCAGTGCTAGAGATACTAGCGGGAGCGTCTCCTCTCTTAACAATGAGCAGTACTTC.

In its sample, this clonotype was seen a few times. The chain carries TRBV24-1 and TRBJ2-1; 9 bases align to TRBD2. Germline CDR1 is KGHDR and CDR2 is SFDVKD. V dropped 1 base and J dropped 7; count of bases not matched to a gene: 4. This CDR3 is built from 15 residues. The CDR3 bases are TGTGCCACCAGTGATTTTACTAGCGGGCGGAATGAGCAGTTCTTC. This encodes CATSDFTSGRNEQFF.

The rearrangement links TRBV13 to TRBJ2-7; D is undetermined. Trimming took off 2 bases at V and 1 base at J, with 9 bases between the two ends. Germline CDR1 is PRHDT and CDR2 is FYEKMQ (reference sequence). This CDR3 region has 14 residues. The CDR3 sequence is CASSLRSSSYEQYF. The CDR3 DNA reads as TGTGCCAGCAGCTTACGAAGCAGTTCCTACGAGCAGTACTTC.

The chain couples TRBV4-1 to TRBJ2-1, with unresolved D. Germline V lookup: CDR1 MGHRA, CDR2 YSYEKL. V lost 4 bases to trimming and J lost 5 bases, with 15 bases between them. CDR3 length equals 15 residues. Here the CDR3 reads CASSPRPNSNNEQFF. The CDR3 nucleotides read TGCGCCAGCAGCCCGCGACCCAATTCAAACAATGAGCAGTTCTTC.

This clonotype has a single count. The V and J genes are TRBV6-1 and TRBJ2-7; tentative D call: TRBD2 (5 bases). Looked up from germline, CDR1 is MNHNS and CDR2 is SASEGT. The CDR3 is 15 residues long. Trimming cost V 2 bases and J 0 bases, with 11 bases left between them. The CDR3 DNA reads TGTGCCAGCAGTGAAAATCGGGGTTCCTCCTACGAGCAGTACTTC. This codes for CASSENRGSSYEQYF.

The V call is TRBV12-5, the J call TRBJ2-1; D not resolved. This CDR3 is built from 15 residues. Trimming took off 5 bases at V and 0 bases at J, with 11 bases between the two ends. CDR1 and CDR2 (germline): LGHNT, FRNRAP. CDR3 DNA: TGTGCTAGTGGTAACCCCCGGGCCTCCTACAATGAGCAGTTCTTC. Encoded protein: CASGNPRASYNEQFF.

This clonotype has a handful of counts. The J gene is TRBJ1-5, the V gene TRBV2; a possible D gene is TRBD1 (5 bases). CDR1 and CDR2 from the germline V gene are SNHLY and FYNNEI. Trimming pared 5 bases from V and 4 bases from J, leaving 12 bases between. CDR3 size: 14 residues. CDR3 DNA: TGTGCCAGCAGTTACGGGGGAGGGAATCAGCCCCAGCATTTT. This sequence encodes CASSYGGGNQPQHF.

The chain carries TRBV27 and TRBJ1-4; D is ambiguous. Germline loops: CDR1 MNHEY, CDR2 SMNVEV (reference sequence). V lost 2 bases, J lost 5 bases, and 12 bases lay in between. This CDR3 has 15 amino acids. The CDR3 region has the DNA TGTGCCAGCAGTTTACAAGGGCAAAGGAATGAAAAACTGTTTTTT. Translated: CASSLQGQRNEKLFF.

V is TRBV2 and J is TRBJ2-7; 10 nucleotides agree with TRBD1. Germline CDR1 is SNHLY and CDR2 is FYNNEI. Unmatched junction bases numbered 6, after V lost 6 bases and J lost 4 bases. The CDR3 has 14 residues. CDR3 nucleotides: TGTGCCAGCAGGGGGACAGGGGCCTTTTACGAGCAGTACTTC. As protein: CASRGTGAFYEQYF.

The chain uses TRBV5-5 and TRBJ2-7; D is unresolved. Germline assignment: CDR1 SGHKS and CDR2 YYEKEE (reference sequence). Trimming removed 2 bases from V and 2 bases from J, with 11 bases in between. The CDR3 has 14 residues. The CDR3 protein is CASSFVHGTYEQYF. CDR3 nucleotide sequence: TGTGCCAGCAGCTTTGTGCACGGAACCTACGAGCAGTACTTC.

V and J are TRBV6-2 or TRBV6-3 and TRBJ2-7, with 10 bases identical to TRBD2. The germline gives CDR1 MNHEY, CDR2 SVGEGT. J gave up 5 bases and V 5 bases, and 9 bases lay outside the gene matches. This CDR3 has 15 residues. CDR3 residues: CASSTTSGKGNEQYF. The CDR3, as DNA: TGTGCCAGCAGTACCACTAGCGGGAAAGGGAACGAGCAGTACTTC.

V usage is TRBV6-5 and J usage is TRBJ2-5; 10 bases fit TRBD1. The CDR3 loop spans 17 amino acids. Germline assignment: CDR1 MNHEY and CDR2 SVGAGI. The V and J ends lost 4 bases and 5 bases, in that order; junction bases with no gene match: 13. CDR3 in amino acids: CASSSLTGTGVGETQYF. In DNA, the CDR3 is TGTGCCAGCAGTTCGCTCACCGGGACAGGGGTGGGGGAGACCCAGTACTTC.

This chain connects TRBV6-1 to TRBJ2-2; 10 nucleotides match TRBD2. V shed 2 bases, J shed 6 bases, and the junction held 3 bases outside the gene matches. CDR1 is MNHNS, CDR2 SASEGT, per germline. CDR3 length: 15 amino acids. The CDR3 nucleotides are TGTGCCAGCAGTGAACTAGCGGGAGTCGCCGGGGAGCTGTTTTTT. Translation: CASSELAGVAGELFF.

This clonotype was found a few times. This sequence joins TRBV7-9 and TRBJ1-2; TRBD1 is a possible D gene (5 bases). There are 15 residues in the CDR3. In germline, CDR1 is SEHNR, CDR2 FQNEAQ (reference sequence). V was cut by 3 bases and J by 1 base, with 12 bases left in between. The CDR3 reads CASSLYRTVNYGYTF. CDR3 sequence (DNA): TGTGCCAGCAGCTTGTACAGGACTGTTAACTATGGCTACACCTTC.